A selection of T cell receptor beta chains follows, all from one sample in a study of T cell responses to AZD1222 COVID-19 vaccine. Sequencing was performed with immunoSEQ multiplex PCR; in TCRdb, only in-frame clones are kept and a portion is missing. The sample has about 140,000 clones; over 90% are singletons. Sequencing used peripheral blood, obtained on day 0 of MenACWY control vaccination. These receptor sequences come from an adult in good health. The CDR3 runs from the conserved cysteine through the conserved F or W. D genes are given only for firm matches.

J | V | D | length | DNA | CDR3
TRBJ2-3 | TRBV2 | . | 13 | TGTGCCAGCTCTATGGGTTACGCAGATACGCAGTATTTT | CASSMGYADTQYF
TRBJ1-2 | TRBV28 | TRBD1 | 14 | TGTGCCAGCAGTTCGGGACAGGGGCCGTATGGCTACACCTTC | CASSSGQGPYGYTF
TRBJ1-1 | TRBV28 | . | 14 | TGTGCCAGCAGTCCCACGGGGCGCTTCGCTGAAGCTTTCTTT | CASSPTGRFAEAFF
TRBJ2-3 | TRBV3-1/TRBV3-2 | . | 20 | TGTGCCAGCAGCACGCCGACGGGGCCGGAGGCTCAGATGGGCACAGATACGCAGTATTTT | CASSTPTGPEAQMGTDTQYF
TRBJ1-1 | TRBV19 | . | 16 | TGTGCCAGTAGTATAGTTGGGGAGGGCACTAACACTGAAGCTTTCTTT | CASSIVGEGTNTEAFF
TRBJ2-1 | TRBV4-2 | TRBD2 | 15 | TGTGCCAGCAGCCAAGGGCCAGCGGGGGACAATGAGCAGTTCTTC | CASSQGPAGDNEQFF
TRBJ2-7 | TRBV9 | TRBD2 | 14 | TGTGCCAGCAGCAGGGAGGGTTTCACCTACGAGCAGTACTTC | CASSREGFTYEQYF
TRBJ1-3 | TRBV6-5 | . | 14 | TGTGCCAGCATCTCGTCTCTGGGTGGAAACACCATATATTTT | CASISSLGGNTIYF
TRBJ1-6 | TRBV24-1 | . | 11 | TGTGCCACGCCTCGGGGGTCACCCCTCCACTTT | CATPRGSPLHF
TRBJ2-2 | TRBV4-1 | . | 13 | TGCGCCAGCCAAAGGGGTGAGACCGGGGAGCTGTTTTTT | CASQRGETGELFF
TRBJ1-5 | TRBV4-2 | . | 14 | TGTGCCAGCAGCCAAGTCGGGTCCGATCAGCCCCAGCATTTT | CASSQVGSDQPQHF
TRBJ2-7 | TRBV6-5 | TRBD2 | 15 | TGTGCCAGCAGTTCACTAGCGGGAGGGCCAGGCGAGCAGTACTTC | CASSSLAGGPGEQYF
TRBJ1-1 | TRBV9 | . | 14 | TGTGCCAGCAGCCCCCATGGGGGGGAAGATGGAGCTTTCTTT | CASSPHGGEDGAFF
TRBJ1-2 | TRBV4-3 | . | 15 | TGCGCCAGCAGCCAAGATCGGACAAGGTACTATGGCTACACCTTC | CASSQDRTRYYGYTF
TRBJ1-2 | TRBV2 | TRBD1 | 14 | TGTGCCAGCAGTCCCACTGGGACAGATTATGGCTACACCTTC | CASSPTGTDYGYTF
TRBJ2-7 | TRBV4-2 | . | 16 | TGTGCCAGCAGCCAACAAGACAGGGGACTAACCTACGAGCAGTACTTC | CASSQQDRGLTYEQYF
TRBJ1-1 | TRBV12-3/TRBV12-4 | . | 12 | TGTGCCAGCAGTTTAGGAGAGAGGGAAGCTTTCTTT | CASSLGEREAFF
TRBJ1-1 | TRBV5-1 | . | 15 | TGCGCCAGCAGCTTGGTGACAGGCCCGAACACTGAAGCTTTCTTT | CASSLVTGPNTEAFF
TRBJ1-2 | TRBV6-5 | . | 12 | TGTGCCAGCAGCCGGACGGGTTATGGCTACACCTTC | CASSRTGYGYTF
TRBJ2-1 | TRBV7-6 | . | 17 | TGTGCCAGCAGCTTAACCCAGGTTACAGTTTCCTACAATGAGCAGTTCTTC | CASSLTQVTVSYNEQFF
TRBJ1-6 | TRBV19 | . | 15 | TGTGCCAGTAGTACCCCCGGGACGGCAGATTCACCCCTCCACTTT | CASSTPGTADSPLHF
TRBJ2-7 | TRBV19 | TRBD2 | 17 | TGTGCCAGTAGTAGACGCCTAGCGGGATCTTCGGGCTACGAGCAGTACTTC | CASSRRLAGSSGYEQYF
TRBJ1-3 | TRBV7-8 | . | 14 | TGTGCCAGCAGCGCACCAGGGTCTGCAAACACCATATATTTT | CASSAPGSANTIYF